The present TCR beta chain was sequenced within a study of T cells in Graves' hyperthyroidism and ophthalmopathy. As for the study in general: Specimen type is peripheral blood, collected at initial diagnosis prior to any treatment.

This clonotype turned up a few times. The ends lost 6 bases at V and 2 bases at J; junction bases unmatched: 9. The CDR3 length is 14 residues. Germline V gives CDR1 DFQATT, CDR2 SNEGSKA (reference sequence). Amplification of TCR beta CDR3 regions used RNA as the template. The primer set for the first-round RT-PCR of the TCR CDR3 was HTBI. One entry per CDR3 protein results from TCRdb running MiXCR on the multiplex PCR reads. The repertoire consists of around 480,000 distinct CDR3 sequences, with about 15% occurring once and the leading ten covering less than 20%. Stable disease denoted Graves' hyperthyroidism without ophthalmopathy progression within 18 months. Cells are PBMCs isolated from about 10 ml of fresh blood.

Source material: blood. This receptor was identified in a woman aged 18 to 35 with Graves' hyperthyroidism. This chain uses TRBV20-1 with TRBJ1-1; the match to TRBD1 covers 7 bases. CDR3 loop: CSALLGQLNTEAFF. In nucleotides, the CDR3 is TGCAGTGCCCTACTGGGACAGCTAAACACTGAAGCTTTCTTT.